This passage covers 18 T cell receptor beta chains from one sample sequenced in a study of blood T cell repertoires in COVID-19. Generated by immunoSEQ multiplex PCR, the TCRdb table keeps only in-frame clones and is missing some. The sample shows some 200,000 clones, 85% to 90% of them seen only once. Sequences were obtained from peripheral blood. These receptors were collected from a man older than 75 with acute or convalescent COVID-19.

This clone was seen only a few times. The DNA of the CDR3 is TGTGCCAGCAGCTTCCTAGAATCGAACACCGGGGAGCTGTTTTTT. It encodes CASSFLESNTGELFF. The gene calls are TRBV7-2 and TRBJ2-2, with D hard to call. Per germline, CDR1 SGHTA and CDR2 FQGNSA. This CDR3 spans 15 amino acids. V was trimmed by 3 bases and J by 0 bases, leaving 8 bases between them.

The gene calls are TRBV11-2 and TRBJ2-4; 7 nucleotides align to TRBD1. In germline, CDR1 is SGHAT, CDR2 FQNNGV. The CDR3 length is 15 residues. V dropped 6 bases and J dropped 7; count of bases not matched to a gene: 12. CDR3 nucleotides: TGTGCCAGCAGACCTATTACAGGGGACGGTAACATTCAGTACTTC. It is translated as CASRPITGDGNIQYF.

The chain uses TRBV7-8 and TRBJ2-1; 12 bases align to TRBD2. CDR1 is SGHVS and CDR2 is FQNEAQ in the germline V gene. The V segment lost 2 bases and the J segment 6 bases; nucleotides outside the gene matches: 11. The CDR3 runs 18 residues. CDR3 DNA: TGTGCCAGCAGCTTACAGTTAATCAGGACTAGCGGGACCAATGAGCAGTTCTTC. Its protein product is CASSLQLIRTSGTNEQFF.

The chain links TRBV5-4 to TRBJ1-3; 7 nucleotides align to TRBD1. V lost 0 bases to trimming and J lost 0 bases; unmatched junction nucleotides: 9. CDR1 and CDR2 from the germline V gene are SGHNT and YYREEE (reference sequence). The CDR3 consists of 18 residues. As DNA, the CDR3 is TGTGCCAGCAGCTTGGGCCCGGGACAGTTCAACTCTGGAAACACCATATATTTT. Translation gives CASSLGPGQFNSGNTIYF.

The gene calls are TRBV7-2 and TRBJ2-3; 7 nucleotides align to TRBD1. The V gene's germline CDR1 is SGHTA and CDR2 FQGNSA. V was clipped by 1 base and J by 8 bases; unmatched bases: 18. The CDR3 consists of 18 residues. The DNA for the CDR3 is TGTGCCAGCAGCTTAGTTTCGGGACAGTTAACCGCCCAGGCTACGCAGTATTTT. Translation gives CASSLVSGQLTAQATQYF.

In DNA, the CDR3 is TGTGCCAGCAGCTTATCGAGTAGCAATCAGCCCCAGCATTTT. Protein product: CASSLSSSNQPQHF. V and J are TRBV7-2 and TRBJ1-5; D unresolved. V lost 2 bases and J lost 0, with 5 bases in between. Germline CDR1 reads SGHTA; CDR2 reads FQGNSA. The CDR3 spans 14 residues.

V gene TRBV10-1 combines with J gene TRBJ2-1; 10 positions match TRBD1. Germline values: CDR1 WNHNN, CDR2 SYGVQD (reference sequence). V shed 6 bases and J 6 bases; nucleotides not matched to a gene: 5. This CDR3 has 14 amino acids. The CDR3 DNA reads as TGCGCCAGCAGCCGGGACAGGGGTCTCAATGAGCAGTTCTTC. It specifies CASSRDRGLNEQFF.

This clone was seen more than once but under ten times. The rearrangement joins TRBV7-6 to TRBJ1-2; a possible D gene is TRBD1 (5 bases). V was pared by 5 bases and J by 4 bases, with 14 bases between. The CDR3 contains 14 residues. Germline CDR1 reads SGHVS; CDR2 reads FNYEAQ. The chain's CDR3 is CASSLGGVGYGYTF. In DNA form, the CDR3 reads TGTGCCAGCAGCCTCGGAGGGGTGGGCTATGGCTACACCTTC.

The V and J genes are TRBV3-1 (or the pseudogene TRBV3-2) and TRBJ2-7, with 8 bases identical to TRBD1. Per germline, CDR1 LGHDT and CDR2 YNNKEL (reference sequence). The CDR3 covers 15 residues. The J segment lost 2 bases and the V segment lost 1 base, leaving 4 bases of the junction unmatched. The CDR3 spells CASSQVTGGTYEQYF. In DNA form, the CDR3 reads TGTGCCAGCAGCCAAGTAACAGGGGGGACCTACGAGCAGTACTTC.

The chain combines TRBV3-1 (or the pseudogene TRBV3-2) with TRBJ2-7, with 9 nucleotides matching TRBD2. CDR3 length: 16 residues. Germline V gene lookup returns CDR1 LGHDT and CDR2 YNNKEL (reference sequence). The junction had 7 bases not matched to a gene; V was cut back by 3 bases and J by 1 base. CDR3 amino acids: CASSHPSLAGSYEQYV. The CDR3 nucleotides are TGTGCCAGCAGCCACCCCTCGCTAGCGGGATCCTACGAGCAGTACGTC.

This sequence joins TRBV24-1 and TRBJ1-4, with TRBD1 identical over 10 bases. The CDR3 is 15 residues long. From germline, CDR1 is KGHDR and CDR2 SFDVKD. Trimming took 4 bases from V and 6 from J; bases not matched to a gene: 4. The CDR3 DNA follows: TGTGCCACCAGTGACCCCGGGACAGGGGATGAAAAACTGTTTTTT. Protein product: CATSDPGTGDEKLFF.

V gene TRBV5-1 combines with J gene TRBJ1-5, with D unresolved. Germline loops: CDR1 SGHRS, CDR2 YFSETQ. The CDR3 runs to 13 residues. The V gene lost 0 bases and the J gene lost 4 bases, with 5 bases spanning the gap. The CDR3 bases are TGCGCCAGCAGCTTGGTCCCAAATCAGCCCCAGCATTTT. Translated: CASSLVPNQPQHF.

J is TRBJ2-5 and V is TRBV3-1 (or the pseudogene TRBV3-2); 8 bases match TRBD1. CDR1 and CDR2 from the germline V gene are LGHDT and YNNKEL (reference sequence). Trimming cost V 3 bases and J 2 bases; bases outside gene matches: 8. This CDR3 is 16 amino acids long. This CDR3 reads CASSHPGTGTQETQYF. CDR3 DNA sequence: TGTGCCAGCAGCCACCCCGGGACAGGCACTCAAGAGACCCAGTACTTC.

The chain uses TRBV4-2 and TRBJ1-3; 7 bases align to TRBD1. This CDR3 region has 17 residues. The V and J ends lost 1 base and 4 bases, in that order; junction bases with no gene match: 10. Germline V gene data show CDR1 as LGHNA and CDR2 as YNFKEQ. In nucleotides, the CDR3 is TGTGCCAGCAGCCAAGCCGTTTTACAGGGGCCGGGAAACACCATATATTTT. Protein: CASSQAVLQGPGNTIYF.

The chain carries TRBV3-1 (or the pseudogene TRBV3-2) and TRBJ1-5; 7 nucleotides line up with TRBD1. The CDR3 covers 14 residues. V gave up 0 bases and J gave up 8 bases; unmatched junction bases: 4. Germline lookup yields CDR1 LGHDT and CDR2 YNNKEL (reference sequence). CDR3 region: CASSQDLTGKPQHF. The DNA for the CDR3 is TGTGCCAGCAGCCAAGATCTGACAGGGAAGCCCCAGCATTTT.

The chain employs TRBV6-6 and TRBJ1-5; 9 bases align to TRBD1. The ends lost 7 bases at V and 2 bases at J; junction bases unmatched: 6. Germline V gene sequence: CDR1 MNHNY, CDR2 SVGAGI (reference sequence). There are 15 residues in the CDR3. In DNA, the CDR3 is TGTGCCAGCAAAAGGACAGGGGAGGGCAATCAGCCCCAGCATTTT. Protein sequence: CASKRTGEGNQPQHF.

The chain combines TRBV19 with TRBJ1-1; D is perhaps TRBD1 (5 bases). CDR3 size: 14 residues. Germline loops: CDR1 LNHDA, CDR2 SQIVND (reference sequence). V was trimmed by 5 bases and J by 6 bases, leaving 16 bases between them. The DNA of the CDR3 is TGTGCCAGTAGTTCGGACGGGGGGAGGGCTGAAGCTTTCTTT. Translation: CASSSDGGRAEAFF.

The chain joins TRBV5-8 to TRBJ1-5, with D possibly being TRBD1 (6 bases). The germline CDR1 and CDR2 sequences are SGHTS and YDEGEE. Between the trimmed V and J ends, which lost 7 bases and 3 bases, there was a span of 14 bases. The CDR3 extends over 14 amino acids. CDR3 DNA: TGTGCCAGCGTTCGGGACACGGTCAATCAGCCCCAGCATTTT. It codes for CASVRDTVNQPQHF.